The 28 T cell receptor beta chains reported below all come from one sample, sequenced in a study of blood T cell repertoires in COVID-19. This table comes from immunoSEQ multiplex PCR, and its TCRdb copy is limited to in-frame clones, with some not included. The sample holds around 220,000 clones, 70% to 90% seen once. The sequenced sample was peripheral blood. The receptors come from a woman in her forties or fifties with acute or convalescent COVID-19.

This chain links TRBV18 with TRBJ2-7; D may be TRBD1 (5 bases). CDR3 size: 16 residues. Germline CDR1 reads KGHSH; CDR2 reads LQKENI. The germline V and J ends were trimmed by 3 bases and 1 base, with 16 bases remaining between them. The CDR3 DNA reads TGTGCCAGCTCACCGTCCTTTGGGGCCCCGTCCTACGAGCAGTACTTC. This codes for CASSPSFGAPSYEQYF.

V gene TRBV3-1 (or the pseudogene TRBV3-2) combines with J gene TRBJ2-1; 8 nucleotides agree with TRBD1. Trimming cost V 4 bases and J 0 bases; bases outside gene matches: 2. The CDR3 is made up of 15 amino acids. Per the germline V gene, CDR1 is LGHDT and CDR2 is YNNKEL (reference sequence). CDR3 region: CASSPGTGSYNEQFF. CDR3 in DNA: TGTGCCAGCAGCCCCGGGACAGGCTCCTACAATGAGCAGTTCTTC.

The CDR3 region has the DNA TGTGCCAGCAGTGAATCTAAGCGGGGGAACACAGATACGCAGTATTTT. As protein: CASSESKRGNTDTQYF. The chain recombines TRBV25-1 with TRBJ2-3; 8 bases match TRBD2. The CDR3 is 16 amino acids. Germline loops: CDR1 MGHDK, CDR2 SYGVNS. Unmatched junction bases numbered 5, after V lost 1 base and J lost 2 bases.

This clone was seen a few times. CDR3 DNA: TGCGCCAGCAGCTTCAGAGGCGCGGACACTGAAGCTTTCTTT. As protein: CASSFRGADTEAFF. The chain employs TRBV5-1 and TRBJ1-1; D uncertain. CDR1 is SGHRS, CDR2 YFSETQ, per germline. This CDR3 is built from 14 residues. V was clipped by 2 bases and J by 3 bases, with 11 bases between them. Using reference TRBV5-1 and TRBJ1-1 for the parts outside the CDR3, the full variable domain is KAGVTQTPRYLIKTRGQQVTLSCSPISGHRSVSWYQQTPGQGLQFLFEYFSETQRNKGNFPGRFSGRQFSNSRSEMNVSTLELGDSALYLCASSFRGADTEAFFGQGTRLTVV.

This chain links TRBV4-1 with TRBJ1-6, with D unresolved. V lost 5 bases, J lost 7 bases, and 15 bases lay in between. The germline gives CDR1 MGHRA, CDR2 YSYEKL. The CDR3 loop spans 15 amino acids. The CDR3 DNA follows: TGCGCCAGCAGCACCTTGGGAGGGAACAATTCACCCCTCCACTTT. The encoded protein is CASSTLGGNNSPLHF.

For the CDR3, the DNA is TGTGCCAGTGTGCGTGGGAGAATAAGACGTCAGCCCCAGCATTTT. This gives the protein CASVRGRIRRQPQHF. The genes are TRBV5-3 and TRBJ1-5; D is unresolved. TRBV5-3 falls under the ORF class, with uncertain function. Trimming pared 8 bases from V and 6 bases from J, leaving 21 bases between. The CDR3 consists of 15 residues.

This sequence joins TRBV7-2 and TRBJ2-6, with D possibly TRBD2 on 6 matching bases. This CDR3 has 14 residues. Trimming pared 7 bases from V and 0 bases from J, leaving 7 bases between. Germline CDR1 and CDR2: SGHTA and FQGNSA. The CDR3 DNA is TGTGCCAGCACCGGGAGCTCTGGGGCCAACGTCCTGACTTTC. Encoded protein: CASTGSSGANVLTF.

Comments on this clone: Other DNA sequences within the sample encode an identical CDR3. This chain joins TRBV27 and TRBJ1-4; 8 bases match TRBD1. CDR3 size: 14 residues. V shed 2 bases and J 5 bases; nucleotides not matched to a gene: 1. Per germline, CDR1 MNHEY and CDR2 SMNVEV (reference sequence). The CDR3 DNA follows: TGTGCCAGCAGTTTACGACAGGGGAATGAAAAACTGTTTTTT. Amino acid sequence: CASSLRQGNEKLFF.

This chain links TRBV19 with TRBJ2-2, with 7 bases that match TRBD1. There are 14 residues in the CDR3. Per germline, CDR1 LNHDA and CDR2 SQIVND (reference sequence). Losses at the gene ends were 10 bases for V and 7 bases for J; bases not matched to a gene: 12. CDR3 amino acids: CATSKTGEHGELFF. CDR3 in DNA: TGTGCCACCTCAAAAACAGGGGAACACGGGGAGCTGTTTTTT.

The chain employs TRBV14 and TRBJ1-1; D unresolved. CDR3 length equals 15 residues. V lost 4 bases and J lost 1, with 13 bases in between. Per the germline V gene, CDR1 is SGHDN and CDR2 is FVKESK. The CDR3 protein is CASSRPGGQNTEAFF. CDR3 nucleotides: TGTGCCAGCAGCCGACCGGGAGGTCAGAACACTGAAGCTTTCTTT.

The chain recombines TRBV7-9 with TRBJ2-1; weak D call: TRBD2 (6 bases). The CDR3 consists of 15 residues. V was clipped by 5 bases and J by 9 bases, with 20 bases between them. Germline-derived CDR1 and CDR2 are SEHNR and FQNEAQ (reference sequence). The CDR3 DNA is TGTGCCAGCAGCCTCGGGACTCCCCTTATGGGTGAGCAGTTCTTC. Its protein product is CASSLGTPLMGEQFF.

The rearrangement uses TRBV27 and TRBJ2-3; D not resolved. Germline CDR1 reads MNHEY; CDR2 reads SMNVEV (reference sequence). Trimming left V 3 bases short and J 2 bases short, with 12 bases between. This CDR3 spans 15 amino acids. CDR3 nucleotide sequence: TGTGCCAGCAGTTTGGCAGGCTACGACACAGATACGCAGTATTTT. It codes for CASSLAGYDTDTQYF.

This chain links TRBV3-1 (or the pseudogene TRBV3-2) with TRBJ2-3; TRBD2 agrees at 7 bases. J was trimmed by 0 bases and V by 4 bases; bases with no gene match: 4. CDR1 LGHDT and CDR2 YNNKEL come from the germline V gene (reference sequence). The CDR3 length is 15 residues. CDR3 DNA: TGTGCCAGCAGCCCCGGGGGGTATAGCACAGATACGCAGTATTTT. Protein product: CASSPGGYSTDTQYF.

This clone was counted many times. The V gene is TRBV13, the J gene TRBJ2-3, with 7 bases identical to TRBD2. Germline CDR1 reads PRHDT; CDR2 reads FYEKMQ (reference sequence). The CDR3 covers 15 residues. The ends lost 4 bases at V and 4 bases at J; junction bases unmatched: 8. The CDR3 nucleotides read TGTGCCAGCAGCTCCTTTGCGGGGGAGGCAGATACGCAGTATTTT. Translation gives CASSSFAGEADTQYF. The full variable domain, completed using reference TRBV13 and TRBJ2-3, is AAGVIQSPRHLIKEKRETATLKCYPIPRHDTVYWYQQGPGQDPQFLISFYEKMQSDKGSIPDRFSAQQFSDYHSELNMSSLELGDSALYFCASSSFAGEADTQYFGPGTRLTVL.

V gene TRBV7-2 combines with J gene TRBJ2-2; a weak D match, TRBD1 (6 bases). CDR1 SGHTA and CDR2 FQGNSA come from the germline V gene. The CDR3 consists of 16 residues. V lost 5 bases, J lost 5 bases, and 18 bases lay in between. In DNA form, the CDR3 reads TGTGCCAGCAGCCCCACAGGGTTAGACGCAACCGGGGAGCTGTTTTTT. Encoded protein: CASSPTGLDATGELFF.

J is TRBJ2-3 and V is TRBV7-8; TRBD2 agrees at 9 bases. Trimming took 5 bases from V and 4 from J; bases not matched to a gene: 13. The CDR3 consists of 17 residues. Germline CDR1 and CDR2: SGHVS and FQNEAQ. This chain's CDR3 is CASSKRGRDALPDTQYF. The CDR3 bases are TGTGCCAGCAGCAAGCGCGGGAGGGACGCGCTTCCAGATACGCAGTATTTT.

V and J are TRBV3-1 (or the pseudogene TRBV3-2) and TRBJ1-2; 7 bases align to TRBD1. Looked up from germline, CDR1 is LGHDT and CDR2 is YNNKEL (reference sequence). This CDR3 contains 12 residues. Trimming removed 7 bases from V and 6 bases from J; junction bases left unmatched: 5. The CDR3, as DNA: TGTGCCAGCAACTACAGGGGAAATGGCTACACCTTC. Residues: CASNYRGNGYTF.

This sequence joins TRBV29-1 and TRBJ2-1, with a possible D match to TRBD1 (6 bases). The V gene lost 3 bases and the J gene lost 15 bases, with 18 bases spanning the gap. Per germline, CDR1 SQVTM and CDR2 ANQGSEA. The CDR3 is made up of 12 amino acids. CDR3 region: CSVDLSAGDAFF. The CDR3, as DNA: TGCAGCGTTGATTTGAGTGCAGGGGATGCGTTCTTC.

The genes are TRBV6-5 and TRBJ2-2, with 13 bases identical to TRBD2. In germline, CDR1 is MNHEY, CDR2 SVGAGI. The CDR3 consists of 15 residues. The trim removed 4 bases at V and 5 bases at J, leaving 1 base unmatched. Here the CDR3 reads CASSWTSGGTGELFF. CDR3 sequence (DNA): TGTGCCAGCAGTTGGACTAGCGGGGGTACCGGGGAGCTGTTTTTT.

V usage is TRBV19 and J usage is TRBJ2-5; 9 bases agree with TRBD1. Germline V CDR1 and CDR2: LNHDA, SQIVND (reference sequence). Losses at the gene ends were 9 bases for V and 5 bases for J; bases not matched to a gene: 7. This CDR3 has 13 amino acids. CDR3 in DNA: TGTGCCAGCAGGGACAGGGATAGGGAGACCCAGTACTTC. Translating it yields CASRDRDRETQYF.

The chain carries TRBV18 and TRBJ2-5, with D possibly being TRBD2 (5 bases). Germline V gene data show CDR1 as KGHSH and CDR2 as LQKENI. This CDR3 region has 14 residues. Trimming cost V 0 bases and J 1 base, with 6 bases left between them. In DNA form, the CDR3 reads TGTGCCAGCTCACCACCTCTAGCCCAAGAGACCCAGTACTTC. Its protein product is CASSPPLAQETQYF.

This sequence joins TRBV6-5 and TRBJ2-6, with 7 bases aligning to TRBD1. Per germline, CDR1 MNHEY and CDR2 SVGAGI. CDR3 length: 15 amino acids. Trimming at V came to 6 bases and at J to 4 bases, leaving 6 bases not matched to a gene. CDR3 region: CASRPTGAGANVLTF. The CDR3 coding sequence is TGTGCCAGCAGACCCACAGGGGCCGGGGCCAACGTCCTGACTTTC.

This rearrangement joins TRBV7-2 to TRBJ1-2; D not certain. The germline V gene encodes CDR1 SGHTA and CDR2 FQGNSA. Trimming took 1 base from V and 0 from J, leaving 9 bases between them. The CDR3 length is 15 residues. The CDR3, as DNA: TGTGCCAGCAGCTTAGGAGCTCTGGCTAACTATGGCTACACCTTC. Protein sequence: CASSLGALANYGYTF.

V gene TRBV28 combines with J gene TRBJ2-1; the D gene is possibly TRBD2 (5 bases). V gave up 5 bases and J gave up 2 bases, with 19 bases separating them. There are 17 residues in the CDR3. Per germline, CDR1 MDHEN and CDR2 SYDVKM. The CDR3 DNA reads TGTGCCAGCAGTCAGAGTAGCGCCCAGCGGACCTACAATGAGCAGTTCTTC. This translates into CASSQSSAQRTYNEQFF.

The gene calls are TRBV2 and TRBJ1-6; 10 bases map to TRBD1. Per germline, CDR1 SNHLY and CDR2 FYNNEI. The V and J ends lost 7 bases and 8 bases, in that order; junction bases with no gene match: 5. The CDR3 runs 14 residues. For the CDR3, the DNA is TGTGCCAGCAATAGGGACAGGGGATATTCACCCCTCCACTTT. This codes for CASNRDRGYSPLHF.

The rearrangement joins TRBV30 to TRBJ1-4; tentatively, D is TRBD1 (6 bases). The V and J ends lost 1 base and 14 bases respectively, with 17 bases between them. The CDR3 consists of 13 residues. Germline values: CDR1 GTSNPN, CDR2 SVGIG (reference sequence). The CDR3 here is CAWSGITGPGLFF. For the CDR3, the DNA is TGTGCCTGGAGTGGAATAACAGGGCCGGGGCTGTTTTTT.

The chain is built from TRBV3-1 (or the pseudogene TRBV3-2) and TRBJ2-4; D is unresolved. Trimming took 2 bases from V and 1 from J, leaving 15 bases between them. CDR3 size: 17 residues. Germline lookup yields CDR1 LGHDT and CDR2 YNNKEL (reference sequence). CDR3 sequence reads: CASSQPLGNGAKNIQYF. The DNA for the CDR3 is TGTGCCAGCAGCCAACCCCTAGGAAATGGGGCCAAAAACATTCAGTACTTC.

The rearrangement uses TRBV2 and TRBJ2-7; unclear D gene. CDR3 length: 13 amino acids. V was cut by 7 bases and J by 2 bases, with 12 bases left in between. Germline CDR1 is SNHLY and CDR2 is FYNNEI. The CDR3 reads CASTEPLTYEQYF. The CDR3, as DNA: TGTGCCAGCACCGAGCCACTTACCTACGAGCAGTACTTC.